This note documents a single TCR beta chain sequence. Antigen: not known. The PCR contained 60 Vbeta and 13 Jbeta primers. The assay was immunoSEQ multiplex PCR, and TCRdb's table has in-frame clones only and misses some. The table includes hundreds of thousands of clones, about 80% detected once. With 6 bases removed from V and 5 bases from J, the gap between germline ends came to 7 bases. Germline values: CDR1 SGHDT, CDR2 YYEEEE. The CDR3 totals 11 residues. The source of the sample is a study of cytomegalovirus exposure and HLA in healthy donors. Study observations and caveats: The authors considered a cluster of highly shared sequence variants likely to be a sequencing artifact.

The sample consisted of PBMCs. This TCR was recovered from a man aged 18-30 years in good health and CMV-seronegative. The chain couples TRBV5-6 to TRBJ2-3, with D tentatively TRBD2 (5 bases). Here the CDR3 reads CASNRGDTQYF. The CDR3 DNA reads TGTGCCAGCAACCGGGGAGATACGCAGTATTTT.